These T cell receptor beta chains were read from a single sample in a study of cytomegalovirus exposure and HLA in healthy donors. Only in-frame clones appear in the TCRdb table, and some are missing; sequencing was by immunoSEQ multiplex PCR. The sample includes 150,000 to 200,000 clones, over 60% of them seen just once. The material sequenced was PBMCs. These receptors originate from a girl aged 10 to 17 in good health and CMV-seronegative. CDR3s include the opening cysteine and the closing phenylalanine or tryptophan. D genes are given only for firm matches. Clone size is shown for a subset of rows, as once, few, many or a class of expanded clone.

TRBJ2-5 TRBV20-1 NA NA CSARDIETQYF TGCAGTGCTAGAGATATTGAGACCCAGTACTTC
TRBJ2-5 TRBV6-1 NA TRBD1 CASSEEPGGLETQYF TGTGCCAGCAGTGAAGAACCAGGGGGCTTGGAGACCCAGTACTTC
TRBJ2-7 TRBV25-1 NA TRBD1 CASKLSGTGGEQYF TGTGCCAGCAAACTTTCCGGGACAGGGGGCGAGCAGTACTTC
TRBJ2-7 TRBV5-1 NA NA CASSLRGGLYEQYF TGCGCCAGCAGCTTAAGGGGGGGGCTGTACGAGCAGTACTTC
TRBJ2-7 TRBV6-1 NA NA CASSRQRISYEQYF TGTGCCAGCAGCAGACAACGGATCTCCTACGAGCAGTACTTC
TRBJ2-7 TRBV9 few NA CASSAREGRRGEQYF TGTGCCAGCAGCGCTAGAGAAGGGCGGAGGGGTGAGCAGTACTTC
TRBJ1-1 TRBV2 once NA CASSVEAADTEAFF TGTGCCAGCAGTGTGGAGGCTGCGGACACTGAAGCTTTCTTT
TRBJ1-4 TRBV19 NA NA CASLQAPNEKLFF TGTGCCAGTTTACAGGCTCCCAATGAAAAACTGTTTTTT
TRBJ2-5 TRBV5-1 NA NA CASSPRIETPETQYF TGCGCCAGCAGCCCCAGGATTGAGACACCGGAGACCCAGTACTTC
TRBJ1-3 TRBV6-5 NA TRBD1 CASSYGAGGVGNTIYF TGTGCCAGCAGTTACGGGGCAGGGGGCGTTGGAAACACCATATATTTT
TRBJ2-1 TRBV2 NA NA CASNTGSGNEQFF TGTGCCAGCAATACAGGGTCGGGGAATGAGCAGTTCTTC
TRBJ2-5 TRBV30 NA TRBD2 CAWNQTSSQYF TGTGCCTGGAACCAGACTAGCTCCCAGTACTTC
TRBJ2-7 TRBV5-6 NA NA CASSLGWSGSYEQYF TGTGCCAGCAGCTTGGGGTGGTCAGGCTCCTACGAGCAGTACTTC
TRBJ1-1 TRBV28 few NA CASTRTREVVDTEAFF TGTGCCAGCACCCGTACGAGGGAGGTAGTGGACACTGAAGCTTTCTTT
TRBJ2-7 TRBV6-5 NA NA CASRSGLPYEQYF TGTGCCAGCAGAAGCGGGTTACCCTACGAGCAGTACTTC
TRBJ1-1 TRBV5-1 few NA CASSYYRLADTEAFF TGCGCCAGCAGCTACTACAGGTTGGCTGACACTGAAGCTTTCTTT
TRBJ1-3 TRBV5-1 NA NA CASSPGGSTFSGNTIYF TGCGCCAGCAGCCCGGGGGGTTCTACTTTCTCTGGAAACACCATATATTTT
TRBJ2-5 TRBV11-1 NA TRBD2 CASSLVSGGVETQYF TGTGCCAGCAGCTTGGTTTCCGGGGGGGTGGAGACCCAGTACTTC
TRBJ1-2 TRBV6-5 many NA CASTEGYYGYTF TGTGCCAGCACGGAGGGGTACTATGGCTACACCTTC
TRBJ1-1 TRBV11-2 few NA CASSAQIEAFF TGTGCCAGCAGCGCACAGATTGAAGCTTTCTTT
TRBJ1-5 TRBV19 NA NA CASTPLHQGGGSNQPQHF TGTGCCAGTACCCCTCTCCACCAGGGAGGAGGAAGCAATCAGCCCCAGCATTTT
TRBJ1-3 TRBV7-3 NA NA CASSPATAGSGNTIYF TGTGCCAGCAGCCCCGCAACGGCGGGCTCTGGAAACACCATATATTTT
TRBJ2-1 TRBV5-1 once TRBD2 CASTRAGVRGFNRYNEQFF TGCGCCAGCACCAGAGCGGGGGTTCGCGGCTTTAATAGGTACAATGAGCAGTTCTTC
TRBJ2-5 TRBV11-2 NA NA CASSLEASYQETQYF TGTGCCAGCAGCTTAGAAGCATCCTACCAAGAGACCCAGTACTTC